This T cell receptor (beta chain) was found in a study of human T cells and chemical hapten exposure. About the research overall: The patient population, which was mostly female, had alopecia areata, totalis or universalis. Overall study findings and caveats: Sensitizing to DPC left TCRs with a frequency above 1 in 1000 unaltered.

Unique molecular identifiers were affixed to discrete cDNA molecules within the library. Authors' data handling: TCRs per sample had a median of around 96,000 and ranged from about 23,224 to 700,000. In TCRdb, the RACE reads were re-called with MiXCR into one record per CDR3 protein. These V and J calls rely on TCRdb rather than the paper's analysis. The sample lists about 42,000 distinct CDR3 sequences, around 11% occurring once. V was clipped by 7 bases and J by 4 bases; unmatched bases: 7. Germline V gene lookup returns CDR1 LGHNA and CDR2 YSLEER. The CDR3 is 15 amino acids. Points on this clonotype: Its target is not known.

The time point: pre-sensitization, week 0. This sample's treatment: therapeutic diphenylcyclopropenone sensitization with weekly scalp DPC. The sequence derives from a woman between 25 and 40 years old with alopecia areata. Some clones in this sample may be carry-over from other donors' samples. V is TRBV4-3 and J is TRBJ2-1; TRBD2 matches 10 bases. Here the sequenced sample was whole blood, taken in connection with sensitization to the hapten diphenylcyclopropenone (DPC). As DNA, the CDR3 is TGCGCCAGCACCCCGGGACTAGCGAATTACAATGAGCAGTTCTTC. It is translated as CASTPGLANYNEQFF.